This T cell receptor (beta chain) was captured by sequencing in a study of tumor and adjacent non-tumor tissue in lung cancer. This clonotype has just one count. Its antigen remains unidentified. At one boundary the junction diverges from the germline segment, which might be a read error. No cell sorting was done before RNA was extracted from the tissue. The library came from three nested PCR rounds adapted from ARM-PCR protocols. One entry per CDR3 protein, called by TCRdb with MiXCR from the multiplex PCR reads. This sample has 200,000 or so distinct CDR3 sequences, with around 71% found just once. Study results and caveats: Top 100 clones took a larger repertoire share in normal lung.

The source is a man in his sixties with non-small cell lung cancer. Sequences were obtained from lung tumor tissue.

Written as DNA, the CDR3 is TGTGCCAGCAGCTTAGCGGGCACCGGGAAGCTGTTTTTT. Its protein is CASSLAGTGKLFF. V and J are TRBV28 and TRBJ2-2; 7 bases are a match to TRBD2. Germline CDR1 and CDR2: MDHEN and SYDVKM. The CDR3 totals 13 residues. The whole variable domain, remainder taken from reference TRBV28 and TRBJ2-2, is DVKVTQSSRYLVKRTGEKVFLECVQDMDHENMFWYRQDPGLGLRLIYFSYDVKMKEKGDIPEGYSVSREKKERFSLILESASTNQTSMYLCASSLAGTGKLFFGEGSRLTVL.